This T cell receptor (beta chain) derives from a study of T-cell reconstitution after alpha-beta-depleted transplantation in children. The study's findings and limits: Elevated TCRbeta diversity at day 60 was traced, in some patients, to surviving recipient T cells and thymic progenitors. Once a year had passed after transplant, T-cell counts and diversity came mostly from newly produced T cells. Two months or so post-transplant, alpha-beta T cells reportedly derived from several hundred expanded graft clones.

TCRbeta library preparation incorporated unique molecular identifiers. TCRdb independently ran MiXCR on the PCR reads; one entry per CDR3 protein. Of hundreds of thousands of distinct CDR3 sequences in the sample, about a sixth were seen once. The CDR3 extends over 16 amino acids. CDR1 KGHDR and CDR2 SFDVKD come from the germline V gene. With V trimmed by 3 bases and J by 8 bases, 7 bases remained unmatched. This clonotype has just a few counts. Its antigen is currently unknown. The sequencing here drew on PBMCs, mostly from graft donor cells, taken 360 days after TCRalphabeta/CD19-depleted stem cell transplant. The chain is built from TRBV24-1 and TRBJ2-1; the match to TRBD2 covers 12 bases. The TCR comes from a boy in the first two years of life who had a stem cell transplant for Wiskott-Aldrich syndrome, so the T cells may come from the graft donor. CDR3 coding DNA: TGTGCCACCAGTGATCTCCGACTAGCGGGAGAGGATGAGCAGTTCTTC. This encodes CATSDLRLAGEDEQFF.